The 26 T cell receptor beta chains in this list originate from one sample, sequenced in a study of blood T cells in healthy people across ages. Primed by a sample-barcoded 5' primer and a J-beta primer mix, a second PCR proceeded for about 6 to 12 cycles. TCRdb reprocessed the 5' RACE reads with MiXCR, giving one entry per CDR3 protein. The sample consists of over 600,000 distinct CDR3 sequences, roughly 50% of them appearing once. Sequenced input: blood. These receptor sequences come from a man between 40 and 49 years old in good health.

The chain employs TRBV5-1 and TRBJ1-4; D uncertain. The CDR3 length is 16 residues. Per germline, CDR1 SGHRS and CDR2 YFSETQ. Trimming stripped 4 bases from V and 5 bases from J, with 18 bases between. CDR3 nucleotide sequence: TGCGCCAGCAGCCCCGGAGAGGGAGTTGGGAATGAAAAACTGTTTTTT. Its translation is CASSPGEGVGNEKLFF.

This chain connects TRBV3-1 to TRBJ2-3; D is perhaps TRBD2 (6 bases). The germline gives CDR1 LGHDT, CDR2 YNNKEL (reference sequence). This CDR3 is built from 15 residues. V shed 4 bases and J shed 5 bases, with 16 bases lying between them. CDR3 nucleotides: TGTGCCAGCAGCCGCCAAGCGGGCGGTGGAGATACGCAGTATTTT. It translates to CASSRQAGGGDTQYF.

The chain couples TRBV27 to TRBJ2-1; no clear D. The closer fit of TRBJ2-7 to the DNA end suggests the J call may be wrong. Germline assignment: CDR1 MNHEY and CDR2 SMNVEV (reference sequence). The CDR3 is made up of 15 amino acids. This chain's CDR3 is CASSLLGSAYNEQYF. CDR3 DNA: TGTGCCAGCAGTTTATTGGGGTCGGCCTACAATGAGCAGTACTTC.

This chain connects TRBV10-3 to TRBJ2-7; no clear D gene. The germline V gene encodes CDR1 ENHRY and CDR2 SYGVKD. Trimming took off 3 bases at V and 6 bases at J, with 15 bases between the two ends. The CDR3 covers 14 residues. In DNA, the CDR3 is TGTGCCATCAGTGATGACGGTTTACCGTTCGAGCAGTACTTC. It encodes CAISDDGLPFEQYF.

The chain links TRBV3-1 to TRBJ2-5; 7 nucleotides agree with TRBD2. The J call is doubtful: the DNA matches TRBJ2-7 better. CDR3 size: 15 residues. CDR1 LGHDT and CDR2 YNNKEL come from the germline V gene (reference sequence). CDR3 sequence reads: CASSQALAEAYEQYF. Here the CDR3 DNA reads TGTGCCAGCAGCCAGGCGCTAGCGGAGGCCTACGAGCAGTACTTC.

The chain carries TRBV6-5 and TRBJ1-1; 7 positions agree with TRBD1. The CDR3 runs 13 residues. Germline lookup yields CDR1 MNHEY and CDR2 SVGAGI. J was trimmed by 6 bases and V by 4 bases; bases with no gene match: 5. The CDR3: CASSFDRAAEAFF. CDR3 in DNA: TGTGCCAGCAGTTTTGACAGGGCGGCTGAAGCTTTCTTT.

The genes are TRBV7-9 and TRBJ2-1; the match to TRBD1 covers 8 bases. Germline CDR1 reads SEHNR; CDR2 reads FQNEAQ (reference sequence). The CDR3 is 12 residues long. Trimming removed 4 bases from V and 10 bases from J; junction bases left unmatched: 3. The DNA for the CDR3 is TGTGCCAGCAGCTACCAGGGGGCCGAGCAGTTCTTC. Residues: CASSYQGAEQFF.

The J gene is TRBJ2-3, the V gene TRBV7-2; D assignment may be TRBD1 or TRBD2 (5 bases each). Germline-derived CDR1 and CDR2 are SGHTA and FQGNSA. The CDR3 sequence is 15 residues long. V lost 5 bases to trimming and J lost 4 bases, with 16 bases between them. The DNA for the CDR3 is TGTGCCAGCAGCGCCGATGGGGGAGTAGCAGATACGCAGTATTTT. Amino acids: CASSADGGVADTQYF. Together with reference TRBV7-2 and TRBJ2-3, the CDR3 gives the full variable domain: GAGVSQSPSNKVTEKGKDVELRCDPISGHTALYWYRQSLGQGLEFLIYFQGNSAPDKSGLPSDRFSAERTGGSVSTLTIQRTQQEDSAVYLCASSADGGVADTQYFGPGTRLTVL.

As DNA, the CDR3 is TGTGCCAGCCGAACAGGGGCAAACTATGGCTACACCTTC. Its translation: CASRTGANYGYTF. V and J are TRBV2 and TRBJ1-2, with 7 positions matching TRBD1. The length of the CDR3 is 13 residues. V shed 8 bases and J 2 bases; nucleotides not matched to a gene: 5. Germline CDR1 is SNHLY and CDR2 is FYNNEI.

The rearrangement joins TRBV21-1 to TRBJ2-1; TRBD2 reflects the table's D call only, with no check against the DNA. TRBV21-1 has pseudogene status. This CDR3 spans 16 amino acids. CDR3 sequence: CASSIPRAGRGNEQFF. In DNA, the CDR3 is TGTGCCAGCAGCATCCCACGGGCAGGGAGGGGCAATGAGCAGTTCTTC.

The V gene is TRBV29-1, the J gene TRBJ2-7; no clear D gene. CDR1 and CDR2 from the germline V gene are SQVTM and ANQGSEA. The CDR3 has 12 amino acids. The ends were cut back, 2 bases at V and 0 bases at J, with 5 bases in the middle. CDR3 sequence: CSVEQNSYEQYF. CDR3 bases: TGCAGCGTTGAACAGAACTCCTACGAGCAGTACTTC.

This clonotype showed up just once. The gene calls are TRBV15 and TRBJ2-1; tentative D call: TRBD1 (5 bases). The germline CDR1 and CDR2 sequences are LNHNV and YYDKDF (reference sequence). CDR3 size: 15 residues. Deletions cut 5 bases from V and 2 bases from J, with 13 bases between. CDR3: CATSARRGPYNEQFF. CDR3 bases: TGTGCCACCAGCGCCCGAAGGGGCCCCTACAATGAGCAGTTCTTC.

The V call is TRBV28, the J call TRBJ2-3; D could derive from TRBD1 or TRBD2 (7 bases each). This CDR3 region has 16 residues. Trimming shortened V by 1 base and J by 2 bases, and 13 bases separated the two germline ends. The germline gives CDR1 MDHEN, CDR2 SYDVKM. CDR3 sequence (DNA): TGTGCCAGCAGTTTATCAGGGGGAGGGCTCACAGATACGCAGTATTTT. It translates to CASSLSGGGLTDTQYF.

The chain is built from TRBV15 and TRBJ2-1; TRBD2 agrees at 8 bases. V gave up 8 bases and J gave up 0 bases; unmatched junction bases: 3. CDR3 size: 14 residues. Germline V gives CDR1 LNHNV, CDR2 YYDKDF (reference sequence). CDR3 in amino acids: CATQSGSSYNEQFF. In DNA form, the CDR3 reads TGTGCCACCCAAAGCGGGAGCTCCTACAATGAGCAGTTCTTC. Drawing the rest from reference TRBV15 and TRBJ2-1, the complete variable domain is DAMVIQNPRYQVTQFGKPVTLSCSQTLNHNVMYWYQQKSSQAPKLLFHYYDKDFNNEADTPDNFQSRRPNTSFCFLDIRSPGLGDTAMYLCATQSGSSYNEQFFGPGTRLTVL.

The CDR3 coding sequence is TGTGCCAGCAGCTTAGAGGGGACAGCTAACAATGAGCAGTTCTTC. Translation gives CASSLEGTANNEQFF. The J gene is TRBJ2-1, the V gene TRBV7-2; 7 bases are shared with TRBD1. The junction had 5 bases not matched to a gene; V was cut back by 1 base and J by 5 bases. This CDR3 contains 15 residues. Looked up from germline, CDR1 is SGHTA and CDR2 is FQGNSA.

This clonotype turned up a few times. The gene calls are TRBV4-1 and TRBJ2-5; no clear D. CDR3 size: 13 residues. V lost 4 bases and J lost 5, with 11 bases in between. Germline lookup yields CDR1 MGHRA and CDR2 YSYEKL. The CDR3 sequence: CASSLIGSETQYF. The DNA of the CDR3 is TGCGCCAGCAGCCTAATTGGTAGCGAGACCCAGTACTTC.

The rearrangement joins TRBV27 to TRBJ2-7; 11 bases agree with TRBD1. The CDR3 has 15 residues. The germline V gene encodes CDR1 MNHEY and CDR2 SMNVEV (reference sequence). Trimming took 6 bases from V and 0 from J; bases not matched to a gene: 4. CDR3 sequence reads: CASSAGTGGSYEQYF. CDR3 DNA sequence: TGTGCCAGCAGCGCCGGGACAGGGGGCTCCTACGAGCAGTACTTC.

This clonotype was seen once. The chain is built from TRBV5-1 and TRBJ2-1; maybe TRBD2 (5 bases). CDR3 size: 15 residues. Per germline, CDR1 SGHRS and CDR2 YFSETQ. Between the trimmed V and J ends, which lost 7 bases and 3 bases, there was a span of 17 bases. CDR3 sequence (DNA): TGCGCCAGCGGGCCCGCCCAGAGCGGCTACAATGAGCAGTTCTTC. It yields the protein CASGPAQSGYNEQFF.

This clonotype occurred once. The chain has TRBV27 and TRBJ2-5; possibly TRBD1 or TRBD2 for D (6 bases each). From germline, CDR1 is MNHEY and CDR2 SMNVEV (reference sequence). The CDR3 spans 16 residues. The V end was cut by 6 bases, the J end by 1 base, with 18 bases between. CDR3 protein: CASRRDPGAFQETQYF. In DNA form, the CDR3 reads TGTGCCAGCAGGAGGGATCCGGGGGCGTTCCAAGAGACCCAGTACTTC.

This clonotype was counted a single time. The gene calls are TRBV7-2 and TRBJ2-7; D perhaps matches TRBD1 (7 bases). The J call may be incorrect, as the DNA end agrees better with TRBJ2-5. Looked up from germline, CDR1 is SGHTA and CDR2 is FQGNSA. This CDR3 is 14 amino acids long. CDR3 nucleotides: TGTGCCAGCAGCTTACCTCAGGGGGGAGAGACCCAGTACTTC. It yields the protein CASSLPQGGETQYF.

The chain has TRBV28 and TRBJ2-7, with D possibly being TRBD2 (5 bases). Germline CDR1 is MDHEN and CDR2 is SYDVKM. V shed 3 bases and J shed 5 bases, with 8 bases lying between them. This CDR3 region has 12 residues. The DNA for the CDR3 is TGTGCCAGCAGTTTCGGGGTCCACGAGCAGTACTTC. It encodes CASSFGVHEQYF. Looking up the rest from reference TRBV28 and TRBJ2-7 gives the full variable domain: DVKVTQSSRYLVKRTGEKVFLECVQDMDHENMFWYRQDPGLGLRLIYFSYDVKMKEKGDIPEGYSVSREKKERFSLILESASTNQTSMYLCASSFGVHEQYFGPGTRLTVT.

V gene TRBV7-2 combines with J gene TRBJ2-7; D unresolved. Germline values: CDR1 SGHTA, CDR2 FQGNSA. The CDR3 consists of 14 residues. V shed 0 bases and J shed 0 bases, with 6 bases lying between them. The CDR3 spells CASSLASSSYEQYF. The CDR3 region has the DNA TGTGCCAGCAGCTTAGCCTCGAGCTCCTACGAGCAGTACTTC. Filled out from reference TRBV7-2 and TRBJ2-7, the complete variable domain reads GAGVSQSPSNKVTEKGKDVELRCDPISGHTALYWYRQSLGQGLEFLIYFQGNSAPDKSGLPSDRFSAERTGGSVSTLTIQRTQQEDSAVYLCASSLASSSYEQYFGPGTRLTVT.

Only a few counts were recorded for this clonotype. The genes are TRBV7-2 and TRBJ1-5; D perhaps matches TRBD1 (6 bases). V was pared by 6 bases and J by 4 bases, with 10 bases between. CDR1 SGHTA and CDR2 FQGNSA come from the germline V gene. This CDR3 is 13 amino acids long. CDR3 DNA: TGTGCCAGCAGGGAAGGGGGGAATCAGCCCCAGCATTTT. Translating it yields CASREGGNQPQHF.

The V and J genes are TRBV27 and TRBJ2-3, with D possibly being TRBD1 (6 bases). Trimming took off 2 bases at V and 4 bases at J, with 16 bases between the two ends. Per the germline V gene, CDR1 is MNHEY and CDR2 is SMNVEV (reference sequence). The CDR3 covers 16 residues. The CDR3 here is CASSLGDTGVADTQYF. The CDR3 coding sequence is TGTGCCAGCAGTTTAGGGGACACCGGGGTCGCAGATACGCAGTATTTT.

V is TRBV3-1 and J is TRBJ1-2; a weak D match, TRBD1 (6 bases). V shed 2 bases and J shed 4 bases, with 8 bases lying between them. Germline CDR1 and CDR2: LGHDT and YNNKEL (reference sequence). The CDR3 runs 13 residues. CDR3 DNA: TGTGCCAGCAGCCAACAGGGGTCCTATGGCTACACCTTC. Translating gives CASSQQGSYGYTF.

The chain couples TRBV28 to TRBJ1-2; D is undetermined. The CDR3 has 13 residues. From germline, CDR1 is MDHEN and CDR2 SYDVKM. V lost 8 bases, J lost 7 bases, and 17 bases lay in between. The CDR3 region is CASSPGDAFGYTF. The CDR3 DNA is TGTGCCAGCTCTCCGGGAGATGCCTTTGGCTACACCTTC.